Listed below are T cell receptor beta chains from one sample, sequenced in a study of identical twins. TCRdb redid the calling of the 5' RACE reads with MiXCR, one entry per CDR3 protein. The table has 450,000 or so distinct CDR3 sequences, 14% seen once. The sample also formed part of further work on yellow fever vaccine responses in identical twins.

The sample consisted of CD4+ T cells sorted from blood. These TCRs come from a woman between 18 and 29 years old in good health. Each CDR3 is given with its conserved first and last residue. Fields, in order: D gene, clone size, J gene, V gene, CDR3 DNA, CDR3 protein. D genes are given only for firm matches. Clone sizes are given selectively: once, few, many, or a class where the clone is expanded.

-	few	TRBJ1-2	TRBV6-5	TGTGCCAGCAGCTACGGGCCATGGGATGGCTACACCTTC	CASSYGPWDGYTF
-	few	TRBJ2-5	TRBV20-1	TGCAGTGCTACTACCCGACTAGGTTCCACAGAGACCCAGTACTTC	CSATTRLGSTETQYF
TRBD2	few	TRBJ2-5	TRBV12-3/TRBV12-4	TGTGCCAGCAGTCGACGGGGGGGAAAAGAGACCCAGTACTTC	CASSRRGGKETQYF
TRBD1	-	TRBJ2-3	TRBV12-3/TRBV12-4	TGTGCCAGCAGCGCCGGGGACAGGGACACAGATACGCAGTATTTT	CASSAGDRDTDTQYF
-	-	TRBJ1-5	TRBV12-3/TRBV12-4	TGTGCCAGCAGATCTCCAGGGACCAATCAGCCCCAGCATTTT	CASRSPGTNQPQHF
TRBD2	few	TRBJ2-7	TRBV6-1	TGTGCCAGCAGGCGTACTAGCGGGAGGACCGACGAGCAGTACTTC	CASRRTSGRTDEQYF
-	-	TRBJ1-5	TRBV12-3/TRBV12-4	TGTGCCAGCAGAGAACAGGGTCGCAATCAGCCCCAGCATTTT	CASREQGRNQPQHF
TRBD1	-	TRBJ2-1	TRBV5-1	TGCGCCAGCAGCGCGACAGGGAGCGATGAGCAGTTCTTC	CASSATGSDEQFF
TRBD2	-	TRBJ2-5	TRBV7-2	TGTGCCAGCAGCTCCCTTAAGACTAGCCTCGAAGAGACCCAGTACTTC	CASSSLKTSLEETQYF
-	-	TRBJ2-3	TRBV6-6	TGTGCCAGCAGCACAGGGTCAGATACGCAGTATTTT	CASSTGSDTQYF
TRBD1	few	TRBJ2-1	TRBV11-2	TGTGCCAGCAGCCTTCGGACAGGGCTACGGCAGTTCTTC	CASSLRTGLRQFF
TRBD2	-	TRBJ2-7	TRBV7-2	TGTGCCAGCAGCACCCTAGCGGGACTATCTAGCTCCTACGAGCAGTACTTC	CASSTLAGLSSSYEQYF
-	-	TRBJ1-1	TRBV6-5	TGTGCCAGCAGTTCAATGACCGACCGGGCCCAGGGAAACACTGAAGCTTTCTTT	CASSSMTDRAQGNTEAFF
-	once	TRBJ2-1	TRBV5-4	TGTGCCAGCAGCTCTCCCCGGGGGCCGGGCTCCTACAATGAGCAGTTCTTC	CASSSPRGPGSYNEQFF
-	few	TRBJ2-3	TRBV4-1	TGCGCCAGCAGCCAAGGAACAATAGATACGCAGTATTTT	CASSQGTIDTQYF
-	-	TRBJ2-3	TRBV20-1	TGCAGTGCGACTAGGACAGATACGCAGTATTTT	CSATRTDTQYF
-	-	TRBJ1-1	TRBV30	TGTGCCTGGATCTGGGTAGGGAAAGCTTTCTTT	CAWIWVGKAFF
-	few	TRBJ2-2	TRBV5-6	TGTGCCAGCAGCGAAACCGGAACGGGGACCACCGGGGAGCTGTTTTTT	CASSETGTGTTGELFF
TRBD1	-	TRBJ1-1	TRBV10-3	TGTGCCATCAGATCCGACAGGGGGAGAGAGGACACTGAAGCTTTCTTT	CAIRSDRGREDTEAFF
TRBD2	-	TRBJ2-3	TRBV18	TGTGCCAGCTCTAGCCGGGACTACGAGGCAGATACGCAGTATTTT	CASSSRDYEADTQYF
TRBD1	many	TRBJ1-4	TRBV7-2	TGTGCCAGCAGCCCGCGGACAGGGGGAGAAAAACTGTTTTTT	CASSPRTGGEKLFF
TRBD1	few	TRBJ2-7	TRBV28	TGTGCCAGCAGTTCCCGGGACAGGTTACAGGACGAGCAGTACTTC	CASSSRDRLQDEQYF
-	-	TRBJ2-2	TRBV7-2	TGTGCCAGCAGCTTCGCCCTTTCTAGTGCCGCGAACACCGGGGAGCTGTTTTTT	CASSFALSSAANTGELFF
-	many	TRBJ1-1	TRBV29-1	TGCAGCGTTGAAAACGCCAGGGGTGACACTGAAGCTTTCTTT	CSVENARGDTEAFF
TRBD2	-	TRBJ2-1	TRBV7-2	TGTGCCAGCAGGCGGGGGGGTTCCGCCAATGAGCAGTTCTTC	CASRRGGSANEQFF
-	-	TRBJ2-3	TRBV6-5	TGTGCCAGCAGTTACTCGGGGACAAGCACAGATACGCAGTATTTT	CASSYSGTSTDTQYF
-	-	TRBJ2-3	TRBV10-3	TGTGCCATCAAAGAACAGGGTCCCGGCACAGATACGCAGTATTTT	CAIKEQGPGTDTQYF
-	-	TRBJ2-1	TRBV5-1	TGCGCCAGCAGCTTGGTGGGGGACGATGAGCAGTTCTTC	CASSLVGDDEQFF
-	-	TRBJ2-7	TRBV6-5	TGTGCCAGCAGTTACGGTTGGAGGTCCTCCTACGAGCAGTACTTC	CASSYGWRSSYEQYF
TRBD1	-	TRBJ2-1	TRBV7-2	TGTGCCAGCAGCTACAGGGGTGATGAGCAGTTCTTC	CASSYRGDEQFF